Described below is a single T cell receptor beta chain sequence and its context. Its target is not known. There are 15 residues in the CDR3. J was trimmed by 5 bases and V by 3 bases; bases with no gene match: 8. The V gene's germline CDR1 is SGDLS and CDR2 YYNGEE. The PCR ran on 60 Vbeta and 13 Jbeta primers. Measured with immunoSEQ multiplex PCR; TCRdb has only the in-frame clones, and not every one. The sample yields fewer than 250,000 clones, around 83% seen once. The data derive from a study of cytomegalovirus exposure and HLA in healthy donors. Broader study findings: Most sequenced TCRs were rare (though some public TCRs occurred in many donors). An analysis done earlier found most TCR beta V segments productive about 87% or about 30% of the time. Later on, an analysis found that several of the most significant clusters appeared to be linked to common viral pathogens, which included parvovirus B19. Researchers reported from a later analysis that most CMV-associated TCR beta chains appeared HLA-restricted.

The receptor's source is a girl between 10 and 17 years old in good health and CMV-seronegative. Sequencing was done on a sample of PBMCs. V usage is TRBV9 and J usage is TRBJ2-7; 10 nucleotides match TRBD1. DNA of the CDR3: TGTGCCAGCAGCGCAGACAGGGGGCCGGTGGACGAGCAGTACTTC. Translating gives CASSADRGPVDEQYF.